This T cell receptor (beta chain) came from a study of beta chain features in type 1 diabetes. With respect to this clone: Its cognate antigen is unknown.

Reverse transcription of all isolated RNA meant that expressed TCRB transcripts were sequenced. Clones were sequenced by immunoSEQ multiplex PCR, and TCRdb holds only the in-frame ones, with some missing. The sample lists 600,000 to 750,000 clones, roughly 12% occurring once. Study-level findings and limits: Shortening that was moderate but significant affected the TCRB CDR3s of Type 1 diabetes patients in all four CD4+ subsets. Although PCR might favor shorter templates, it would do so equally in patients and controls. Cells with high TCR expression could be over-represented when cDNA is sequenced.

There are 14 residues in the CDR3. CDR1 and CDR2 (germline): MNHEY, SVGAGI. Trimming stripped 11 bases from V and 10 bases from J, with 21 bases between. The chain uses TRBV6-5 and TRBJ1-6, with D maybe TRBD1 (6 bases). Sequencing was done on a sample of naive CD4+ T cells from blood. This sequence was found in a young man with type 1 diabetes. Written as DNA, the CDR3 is TGTGCCGGCGGGGGCAGCTGGCCGGGGTCACCCCTCCACTTT. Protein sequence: CAGGGSWPGSPLHF.